One sample yielded the 8 T cell receptor beta chains listed below, sequenced in a study of shared clonotypes between healthy human individuals. Clones were read by immunoSEQ multiplex PCR, and TCRdb kept only the in-frame ones, dropping some. The table has around 2,000,000 clones, roughly 94% seen once. The sequenced sample consisted of naive CD4+ T cells sorted from blood. Subset noted: CD45RA+ positively selected. These receptors were collected from a man between 18 and 29 years old in good health.

V usage is TRBV28 and J usage is TRBJ2-2; a possible D gene is TRBD1 (5 bases). The CDR3 is 13 residues long. The germline CDR1 and CDR2 sequences are MDHEN and SYDVKM. The V end was cut by 5 bases, the J end by 6 bases, with 10 bases between. The CDR3 sequence is CASSAQGPGELFF. CDR3 in DNA: TGTGCCAGCAGTGCCCAGGGCCCCGGGGAGCTGTTTTTT.

A note on this clone: This sample includes further DNA sequences coding for the same CDR3. The V call is TRBV5-1, the J call TRBJ1-2; perhaps TRBD1 as D (5 bases). Between the trimmed V and J ends, which lost 0 bases and 8 bases, there was a span of 11 bases. Germline CDR1 is SGHRS and CDR2 is YFSETQ. This CDR3 comprises 13 residues. The CDR3 DNA follows: TGCGCCAGCAGCTTGGGAGGGGATGGCGGCTACACCTTC. It translates to CASSLGGDGGYTF.

This chain uses TRBV28 with TRBJ1-2, with TRBD1 matching over 9 bases. The CDR3 loop spans 15 amino acids. Trimming at V came to 4 bases and at J to 6 bases, leaving 9 bases not matched to a gene. In germline, CDR1 is MDHEN, CDR2 SYDVKM. The CDR3 sequence: CASSSTPGQGHGYTF. The CDR3, as DNA: TGTGCCAGCAGTTCAACCCCGGGACAGGGCCATGGCTACACCTTC.

CDR3 sequence reads: CASSRFGSAPSYEQYF. The CDR3 coding sequence is TGTGCCAGCAGCCGATTTGGGAGCGCTCCCTCCTACGAGCAGTACTTC. The chain joins TRBV27 to TRBJ2-7, with D perhaps TRBD2 (5 bases). V lost 6 bases, J lost 0 bases, and 18 bases lay in between. CDR3 length: 16 amino acids. In germline, CDR1 is MNHEY, CDR2 SMNVEV (reference sequence).

In this sample, this clone turned up once. Other nucleotide sequences from this sample produce the same CDR3. V and J are TRBV5-1 and TRBJ1-4; D not certain. V was pared by 2 bases and J by 5 bases, with 10 bases between. Germline CDR1 and CDR2: SGHRS and YFSETQ. CDR3 length: 14 amino acids. CDR3 loop: CASSLARENEKLFF. CDR3 sequence (DNA): TGCGCCAGCAGCTTAGCACGGGAAAATGAAAAACTGTTTTTT. Supplemented by reference TRBV5-1 and TRBJ1-4, the full variable domain reads KAGVTQTPRYLIKTRGQQVTLSCSPISGHRSVSWYQQTPGQGLQFLFEYFSETQRNKGNFPGRFSGRQFSNSRSEMNVSTLELGDSALYLCASSLARENEKLFFGSGTQLSVL.

V is TRBV7-8 and J is TRBJ2-3; D is unclear. Germline V gene data show CDR1 as SGHVS and CDR2 as FQNEAQ. This CDR3 region has 11 residues. Trimming pared 5 bases from V and 2 bases from J, leaving 2 bases between. The CDR3 reads CASSATDTQYF. CDR3 nucleotide sequence: TGTGCCAGCAGCGCCACAGATACGCAGTATTTT.

This chain connects TRBV7-2 to TRBJ1-5; no definite D call. V lost 2 bases and J 4 bases, leaving 12 bases between the germline ends. CDR1 SGHTA and CDR2 FQGNSA come from the germline V gene. The CDR3 is 15 amino acids. CDR3 sequence reads: CASSLSTGLNQPQHF. DNA of the CDR3: TGTGCCAGCAGCTTATCGACGGGATTAAATCAGCCCCAGCATTTT.

Remarks on this clone: The same CDR3 also results from other DNA sequences found in this sample. CDR3 sequence (DNA): TGTGCCAGCAGCTTAGTAGCGGGAGGTGGCACAGATACGCAGTATTTT. It is translated as CASSLVAGGGTDTQYF. The rearrangement links TRBV7-2 to TRBJ2-3; TRBD2 agrees at 10 bases. The junction had 2 bases not matched to a gene; V was cut back by 1 base and J by 1 base. Germline CDR1 is SGHTA and CDR2 is FQGNSA. This CDR3 comprises 16 residues.